The 17 T cell receptor beta chains in this list originate from one sample, sequenced in a study of monozygotic twins with inflammatory bowel disease. TCRdb re-called the 5' RACE reads, yielding one record per CDR3 amino acid sequence without DNA. The sample shows some 440,000 distinct CDR3 sequences, and about 2.4% sits with its ten largest clones. The specimen sequenced was blood. These receptors were obtained from a human donor with ulcerative colitis or Crohn's disease, or a healthy co-twin of an affected twin (not recorded which).

The V call is TRBV2, the J call TRBJ1-1. The CDR3 length is 14 residues. Looked up from germline, CDR1 is SNHLY and CDR2 is FYNNEI. CDR3 sequence reads: CASSALPVNTEAFF.

V usage is TRBV5-4 and J usage is TRBJ2-5; as DNA is missing, the TRBD1 call by TCRdb cannot be tested. The CDR3 sequence is 15 residues long. Germline CDR1 and CDR2: SGHNT and YYREEE (reference sequence). This CDR3 reads CASSSRPTVQETQYF.

The CDR3 region is CASSPAGEAFF. The V gene is TRBV16, the J gene TRBJ1-1. CDR1 is KGHSY, CDR2 FQNENV, per germline. The CDR3 contains 11 residues.

This chain uses TRBV5-1 with TRBJ2-1; TCRdb's D call of TRBD2 is untestable without DNA. The germline V gene has CDR1 SGHRS and CDR2 YFSETQ. This CDR3 contains 14 residues. The CDR3 here is CASRNRAGDNEQFF.

V and J are TRBV27 and TRBJ2-2; TCRdb's D call, TRBD2, is unchecked because there is no DNA. The germline CDR1 and CDR2 sequences are MNHEY and SMNVEV (reference sequence). This CDR3 region has 14 residues. CDR3 in amino acids: CASSALYNTGELFF.

The chain couples TRBV15 to TRBJ1-5; TCRdb selects TRBD1, and the lack of DNA leaves this call unchecked. Germline V gives CDR1 LNHNV, CDR2 YYDKDF (reference sequence). CDR3 length: 15 amino acids. CDR3 protein: CATSAGLTVNQPQHF.

The chain uses TRBV20-1 and TRBJ2-7; the D gene TCRdb calls, TRBD1, cannot be checked with no DNA. The CDR3 sequence is 13 residues long. The germline V gene has CDR1 DFQATT and CDR2 SNEGSKA (reference sequence). The CDR3: CSARRRGADEQYF.

The chain has TRBV18 and TRBJ2-5; TCRdb designates TRBD1, a call that cannot be tested without DNA. Germline CDR1 and CDR2: KGHSH and LQKENI. The CDR3 totals 13 residues. CDR3 protein: CASSPTGEETQYF.

The rearrangement joins TRBV20-1 to TRBJ2-7. Germline-derived CDR1 and CDR2 are DFQATT and SNEGSKA (reference sequence). This CDR3 has 11 amino acids. The CDR3 loop reads CSAREVPEQYF.

V is TRBV29-1 and J is TRBJ1-2. The CDR3 sequence is 14 residues long. Germline CDR1 SQVTM, CDR2 ANQGSEA. The CDR3 loop reads CSVEETSDNYGYTF. Full variable domain (remainder filled in from reference TRBV29-1 and TRBJ1-2): SAVISQKPSRDICQRGTSLTIQCQVDSQVTMMFWYRQQPGQSLTLIATANQGSEATYESGFVIDKFPISRPNLTFSTLTVSNMSPEDSSIYLCSVEETSDNYGYTFGSGTRLTVV.

V and J are TRBV11-2 and TRBJ2-5; with no DNA, the TCRdb D assignment of TRBD1 cannot be verified. The CDR3 totals 15 residues. Germline-derived CDR1 and CDR2 are SGHAT and FQNNGV. The CDR3 sequence: CASTRDAEFQETQYF.

V usage is TRBV7-9 and J usage is TRBJ1-4; lacking DNA, the TRBD1 call made by TCRdb goes unchecked. The CDR3 sequence is 16 residues long. CDR1 and CDR2 (germline): SEHNR, FQNEAQ (reference sequence). The CDR3 is CASSLASQGAGEKLFF.

CDR3 sequence: CASTERADLIGTQYF. The V and J genes are TRBV12-3 or TRBV12-4 and TRBJ2-3; TCRdb's D call of TRBD1 is untestable without DNA. This CDR3 has 15 amino acids.

J is TRBJ1-2 and V is TRBV7-9. The CDR3 sequence is 13 residues long. Per germline, CDR1 SEHNR and CDR2 FQNEAQ (reference sequence). CDR3 sequence: CASSLTTEYGYTF.

V usage is TRBV7-3 and J usage is TRBJ2-2; TCRdb proposes TRBD1, but this gene call is untestable without DNA. The CDR3 has 14 residues. Germline V lookup: CDR1 SGHTA, CDR2 FQGTGA. The chain's CDR3 is CASRGQGTTGELFF.

The chain employs TRBV6-1 and TRBJ1-1; TCRdb's D gene call, TRBD1, goes unchecked for lack of DNA. The CDR3 totals 11 residues. Per germline, CDR1 MNHNS and CDR2 SASEGT. The CDR3 is CASRRGAEAFF.

This chain's CDR3 is CASSLDRGSNTGELFF. The chain uses TRBV5-1 and TRBJ2-2; TCRdb proposes TRBD2, but this gene call is untestable without DNA. Germline V CDR1 and CDR2: SGHRS, YFSETQ. The CDR3 sequence is 16 residues long.